A selection of T cell receptor beta chains follows, all from one sample in a study of blood T cell repertoires in COVID-19. Data came from immunoSEQ multiplex PCR; TCRdb stores just in-frame clones and leaves some out. The sample contains more than 100,000 clones, 84% of which appear only once. Source material: peripheral blood. The receptors shown here come from a human donor in a cohort sampled during active or convalescent COVID-19. Each CDR3 is given with its conserved first and last residue. Fields, in order: V gene, J gene, clone size, D gene, CDR3 DNA, CDR3 protein. D genes are given only for firm matches. Rows may omit the clone size; those that give it use once, few, many or a size class.

V: TRBV7-2
J: TRBJ2-7
size: .
D: .
DNA: TGTGCCAGCAGCCTAACCTCAGGGGAATTGTACGAGCAGTACTTC
CDR3: CASSLTSGELYEQYF

V: TRBV3-1/TRBV3-2
J: TRBJ2-3
size: once
D: .
DNA: TGTGCCAGCAGCCAAGTGCTGGAGATGGGAGATACGCAGTATTTT
CDR3: CASSQVLEMGDTQYF

V: TRBV28
J: TRBJ1-4
size: .
D: .
DNA: TGTGCCAGCAGCTCACCGGGACACCCAGGGAATGAAAAACTGTTTTTT
CDR3: CASSSPGHPGNEKLFF

V: TRBV11-1
J: TRBJ1-1
size: .
D: .
DNA: TGTGCCAGCAGCTCGCAGGTGAACACTGAAGCTTTCTTT
CDR3: CASSSQVNTEAFF

V: TRBV5-5
J: TRBJ1-2
size: many
D: .
DNA: TGTGCCAGCAGTCAAACGCTATGGGCTATCGATGGCTACACCTTC
CDR3: CASSQTLWAIDGYTF

V: TRBV7-2
J: TRBJ2-2
size: .
D: .
DNA: TGTGCCAGCAGCTTAGGGCCCCAGAACACCGGGGAGCTGTTTTTT
CDR3: CASSLGPQNTGELFF

V: TRBV18
J: TRBJ1-2
size: .
D: .
DNA: TGTGCCAGCTCACGGAGGACAGAGATATGGAGCTACACCTTC
CDR3: CASSRRTEIWSYTF

V: TRBV5-1
J: TRBJ2-2
size: .
D: .
DNA: TGCGCCAGCAGCTTGGGGGGCCTGAACACCGGGGAGCTGTTTTTT
CDR3: CASSLGGLNTGELFF

V: TRBV7-9
J: TRBJ2-1
size: few
D: .
DNA: TGTGCCAGCAGCCAGAGCGCCCCGGGTTCCTACAATGAGCAGTTCTTC
CDR3: CASSQSAPGSYNEQFF

V: TRBV30
J: TRBJ2-7
size: .
D: TRBD1
DNA: TGTGCCTGGAGCCCCGGGACAGATAGCTCCTACGAGCAGTACTTC
CDR3: CAWSPGTDSSYEQYF

V: TRBV4-1
J: TRBJ2-3
size: .
D: TRBD2
DNA: TGCGCCAGCAGCCAGGGACTAGCGGGGATCACAGATACGCAGTATTTT
CDR3: CASSQGLAGITDTQYF

V: TRBV12-5
J: TRBJ1-6
size: few
D: TRBD1
DNA: TGTGCTAGTGGTTTGGTACAAATGGGACAGTATAATTCACCCCTCCACTTT
CDR3: CASGLVQMGQYNSPLHF

V: TRBV11-3
J: TRBJ2-7
size: few
D: .
DNA: TGTGCCAGCAGCTTCGGTGTTCTCTACGAGCAGTACTTC
CDR3: CASSFGVLYEQYF

V: TRBV6-6
J: TRBJ2-7
size: few
D: .
DNA: TGTGCCAGCAGTTTCGGAGGGCGCTCCTACGAGCAGTACTTC
CDR3: CASSFGGRSYEQYF

V: TRBV11-3
J: TRBJ2-7
size: .
D: TRBD1
DNA: TGTGCCAGCAGCTTAAGGGACAGGGGGAAAGAGTACTTC
CDR3: CASSLRDRGKEYF

V: TRBV5-1
J: TRBJ2-5
size: .
D: TRBD1
DNA: TGCGCCAGCAGGAGGAGGGACAGGGGAGGGGAGACCCAGTACTTC
CDR3: CASRRRDRGGETQYF

V: TRBV5-1
J: TRBJ2-2
size: .
D: TRBD1
DNA: TGCGCCAGCAAGGTCCCGGGACAGAGCACCGGGGAGCTGTTTTTT
CDR3: CASKVPGQSTGELFF

V: TRBV29-1
J: TRBJ2-1
size: .
D: TRBD1
DNA: TGCAGCGTTGAAGAGACAGGGGGGACCTACAATGAGCAGTTCTTC
CDR3: CSVEETGGTYNEQFF

V: TRBV13
J: TRBJ1-1
size: .
D: .
DNA: TGTGCCAGCAGCCAACGACAGAACACTGAAGCTTTCTTT
CDR3: CASSQRQNTEAFF

V: TRBV7-6
J: TRBJ1-1
size: few
D: TRBD1
DNA: TGTGCCAGCAGCTTAAGGGGGCCGAACACTGAAGCTTTCTTT
CDR3: CASSLRGPNTEAFF

V: TRBV30
J: TRBJ2-7
size: .
D: TRBD1
DNA: TGTGCCTGGGGGACAGGGCAAGGGCGGGAGCAGTACTTC
CDR3: CAWGTGQGREQYF

V: TRBV30
J: TRBJ2-3
size: .
D: TRBD2
DNA: TGTGCCTTCTCTGGACTAGCGGGACGGAGGGATACGCAGTATTTT
CDR3: CAFSGLAGRRDTQYF

V: TRBV11-3
J: TRBJ2-1
size: .
D: TRBD2
DNA: TGTGCCAGCACCCGGACTAGATCGTACAATGAGCAGTTCTTC
CDR3: CASTRTRSYNEQFF

V: TRBV7-9
J: TRBJ2-5
size: .
D: TRBD1
DNA: TGTGCCAGCGGAGCCAGGACAGGGGGCGAGACCCAGTACTTC
CDR3: CASGARTGGETQYF

V: TRBV6-5
J: TRBJ1-2
size: .
D: TRBD1
DNA: TGTGCCAGCAGTTTCCTCCGACAGGGGACCTATGGCTACACCTTC
CDR3: CASSFLRQGTYGYTF

V: TRBV7-9
J: TRBJ2-2
size: .
D: TRBD1
DNA: TGTGCCAGCAGAATAGGGGGCCGGACCGGGGAGCTGTTTTTT
CDR3: CASRIGGRTGELFF

V: TRBV2
J: TRBJ1-2
size: .
D: .
DNA: TGTGCCAGCAGTGAAGGGGCCTATGGCTACACCTTC
CDR3: CASSEGAYGYTF

V: TRBV6-1
J: TRBJ1-4
size: .
D: .
DNA: TGTGCCAGCAGTGAAGTTGGAGGGGAGGGTGAAAAACTGTTTTTT
CDR3: CASSEVGGEGEKLFF

V: TRBV30
J: TRBJ2-7
size: .
D: .
DNA: TGTGCCTGGAGTTTCGGGGGGCTTGGTGCGACCTACGAGCAGTACTTC
CDR3: CAWSFGGLGATYEQYF

V: TRBV15
J: TRBJ1-1
size: few
D: TRBD1
DNA: TGTGCCACCAGCAGAGGCCGGGGACAGACTGAAGCTTTCTTT
CDR3: CATSRGRGQTEAFF

V: TRBV5-1
J: TRBJ2-3
size: .
D: TRBD1
DNA: TGCGCCAGCAGCTTGGGACAGGGAAGAGATACGCAGTATTTT
CDR3: CASSLGQGRDTQYF

V: TRBV4-1
J: TRBJ1-5
size: .
D: .
DNA: TGCGCCAGCAGCCAAAGCCGAGGAGGGAATCAGCCCCAGCATTTT
CDR3: CASSQSRGGNQPQHF

V: TRBV27
J: TRBJ1-4
size: once
D: .
DNA: TGTGCCAGCAGGGTACTTGGTCGGCGGGTTGAAAAACTGTTTTTT
CDR3: CASRVLGRRVEKLFF

V: TRBV5-1
J: TRBJ2-3
size: once
D: TRBD2
DNA: TGCGCCAGCAGCTTGGTAGCGGGGGTCACAGATACGCAGTATTTT
CDR3: CASSLVAGVTDTQYF

V: TRBV30
J: TRBJ2-7
size: once
D: .
DNA: TGTGCCTGGACCTGGGGGAGGGGGAGGGAGCAGTACTTC
CDR3: CAWTWGRGREQYF

V: TRBV7-2
J: TRBJ2-3
size: .
D: TRBD2
DNA: TGTGCCAGCAGCTTAGTCATGGGTAGCGGGCTCAGCACAGATACGCAGTATTTT
CDR3: CASSLVMGSGLSTDTQYF

V: TRBV19
J: TRBJ1-1
size: .
D: .
DNA: TGTGCCAGTAGTTTTTCCAGACAGTCGGAAGCTTTCTTT
CDR3: CASSFSRQSEAFF

V: TRBV2
J: TRBJ1-1
size: once
D: TRBD1
DNA: TGTGCCAGCAAAAGCAGGGGGGACGAAGCTTTCTTT
CDR3: CASKSRGDEAFF

V: TRBV4-3
J: TRBJ1-5
size: .
D: .
DNA: TGCGCCAGCAGCCAAGATACTTATCAGCCCCAGCATTTT
CDR3: CASSQDTYQPQHF

V: TRBV9
J: TRBJ1-2
size: .
D: TRBD1
DNA: TGTGCCAGCAGCGAGAGGGACAGGGCAGGACAAGGCTACACCTTC
CDR3: CASSERDRAGQGYTF

V: TRBV19
J: TRBJ2-1
size: .
D: .
DNA: TGTGCCAGTAGCGGCTATCGGGCGGGATCAATGGATGAGCAGTTCTTC
CDR3: CASSGYRAGSMDEQFF

V: TRBV7-9
J: TRBJ2-3
size: .
D: TRBD2
DNA: TGTGCCAGCAGGTTCGGGTTAGCGGGGGGGCCGGAAGATACGCAGTATTTT
CDR3: CASRFGLAGGPEDTQYF

V: TRBV4-2
J: TRBJ1-1
size: .
D: .
DNA: TGTGCCAGCAGCCAAGAGTACTACACTGAAGCTTTCTTT
CDR3: CASSQEYYTEAFF

V: TRBV5-4
J: TRBJ1-2
size: few
D: TRBD1
DNA: TGTGCCAGCAGCTCGGACAGGAGGGTGGGGTGGTACACCTTC
CDR3: CASSSDRRVGWYTF

V: TRBV6-4
J: TRBJ2-2
size: .
D: .
DNA: TGTGCCAGCAGTGACTCGGCGGGGAGGCACACCGGGGAGCTGTTTTTT
CDR3: CASSDSAGRHTGELFF

V: TRBV5-6
J: TRBJ1-1
size: .
D: TRBD1
DNA: TGTGCCAGCAGCTTGTTCAGGGGGATCGTGAACACTGAAGCTTTCTTT
CDR3: CASSLFRGIVNTEAFF

V: TRBV4-3
J: TRBJ1-4
size: .
D: TRBD1
DNA: TGCGCCAGCAGCCCGGGACAGAAAACTAATGAAAAACTGTTTTTT
CDR3: CASSPGQKTNEKLFF

V: TRBV5-1
J: TRBJ2-1
size: .
D: .
DNA: TGCGCCAGCAGCTTGGATGGCAGGGGTTGGAACAATGAGCAGTTCTTC
CDR3: CASSLDGRGWNNEQFF

V: TRBV19
J: TRBJ2-3
size: .
D: .
DNA: TGTGCCAGTAGTATGTGGGCCGACCCAGATACGCAGTATTTT
CDR3: CASSMWADPDTQYF

V: TRBV6-5
J: TRBJ1-2
size: .
D: .
DNA: TGTGCCAGCAGTTACCTTCTCCCCTATGGCTACACCTTC
CDR3: CASSYLLPYGYTF

V: TRBV30
J: TRBJ1-3
size: .
D: .
DNA: TGTGCCTGGAGCCAATCCTCTGGAAACACCATATATTTT
CDR3: CAWSQSSGNTIYF

V: TRBV27
J: TRBJ2-5
size: .
D: .
DNA: TGTGCCAGCAGTTATCGTGGGGGGAAACAAGAGACCCAGTACTTC
CDR3: CASSYRGGKQETQYF

V: TRBV12-5
J: TRBJ2-7
size: once
D: .
DNA: TGTGCTAGTGGCAAAGGATCCCAGGGGTCCTACGAGCAGTACTTC
CDR3: CASGKGSQGSYEQYF

V: TRBV5-4
J: TRBJ1-2
size: .
D: TRBD1
DNA: TGTGCCAGCAGCCGCCGGGACAGGGACTATGGCTACACCTTC
CDR3: CASSRRDRDYGYTF

V: TRBV19
J: TRBJ1-1
size: once
D: TRBD1
DNA: TGTGCCAGTAGCCCTCCGACAGGGCGGAACACTGAAGCTTTCTTT
CDR3: CASSPPTGRNTEAFF

V: TRBV7-2
J: TRBJ2-5
size: .
D: TRBD1
DNA: TGTGCCAGCAGCTTAGAGGGGACAGGGGTTAACTTC
CDR3: CASSLEGTGVNF

V: TRBV18
J: TRBJ1-5
size: .
D: .
DNA: TGTGCCAGCTCCGTCTCCGGCGGGGACAATCAGCCCCAGCATTTT
CDR3: CASSVSGGDNQPQHF